This T cell receptor (beta chain) was retrieved from a study of blood T cell repertoires in COVID-19. Study information: Samples representing acute and convalescent COVID-19 were sourced from the United States, Italy and Spain. From T cells, B-cell-depleted T cells, or PBMCs came the material, which was cDNA or gDNA.

CDR1 is SGHRS, CDR2 YFSETQ, per germline. V lost 4 bases and J 3 bases, leaving 16 bases between the germline ends. The CDR3 covers 15 residues. The assay was immunoSEQ multiplex PCR, and TCRdb's table has in-frame clones only and misses some. This sample has about 62,000 clones, with about 87% found just once. The sample consisted of peripheral blood. This sequence was found in a man between 65 and 80 years old with acute or convalescent COVID-19. This sequence joins TRBV5-1 and TRBJ1-2; D may be TRBD1 (5 bases). CDR3 nucleotides: TGCGCCAGCAGCCCCTCCGGGGGGGGTGACTATGGCTACACCTTC. It is translated as CASSPSGGGDYGYTF.